The 22 T cell receptor beta chains below were found in one sample sequenced in a study of blood T cell repertoires in COVID-19. Clones were read by immunoSEQ multiplex PCR, and TCRdb kept only the in-frame ones, dropping some. The sample has tens of thousands of clones, about 86% seen once. Sequenced: peripheral blood. The receptors derive from a woman of 80 years or more with active or convalescent COVID-19.

This sequence joins TRBV5-1 and TRBJ1-4; D is perhaps TRBD1 (6 bases). The CDR3 has 15 amino acids. The V gene's germline CDR1 is SGHRS and CDR2 YFSETQ. Trimming left V 1 base short and J 0 bases short, with 7 bases between. The CDR3 loop is CASSLTGSTNEKLFF. CDR3 nucleotides: TGCGCCAGCAGCTTGACAGGGTCAACTAATGAAAAACTGTTTTTT.

The chain carries TRBV28 and TRBJ2-5; TRBD1 agrees at 9 bases. The CDR3 is made up of 15 amino acids. Looked up from germline, CDR1 is MDHEN and CDR2 is SYDVKM. With 6 bases clipped from V and 2 bases from J, the junction kept 7 bases outside the gene matches. In DNA, the CDR3 is TGTGCCAGCAGGCTACAGGGGGCCCCACAAGAGACCCAGTACTTC. This translates into CASRLQGAPQETQYF.

J is TRBJ2-7 and V is TRBV28; D gene uncertain. The CDR3 extends over 12 amino acids. Germline lookup yields CDR1 MDHEN and CDR2 SYDVKM. The V gene lost 3 bases and the J gene lost 1 base, with 4 bases spanning the gap. The CDR3 bases are TGTGCCAGCAGTTTCGGTTCCTACGAGCAGTACTTC. It is translated as CASSFGSYEQYF.

The chain links TRBV28 to TRBJ2-1; 10 nucleotides agree with TRBD2. The CDR3 loop spans 14 amino acids. CDR1 and CDR2 (germline): MDHEN, SYDVKM. V lost 1 base to trimming and J lost 12 bases; unmatched junction nucleotides: 6. The CDR3 sequence: CASSLSSGSLRQFF. The CDR3 bases are TGTGCCAGCAGTTTATCTAGCGGGAGTTTGAGGCAGTTCTTC.

V usage is TRBV18 and J usage is TRBJ2-1, with D possibly being TRBD2 (5 bases). V lost 3 bases and J 2 bases, leaving 11 bases between the germline ends. The CDR3 loop spans 15 amino acids. The germline V gene encodes CDR1 KGHSH and CDR2 LQKENI. CDR3 amino acids: CASSPPSGTYNEQFF. The CDR3 DNA is TGTGCCAGCTCACCCCCAAGCGGAACCTACAATGAGCAGTTCTTC.

This sequence joins TRBV28 and TRBJ2-7; perhaps TRBD1 as D (6 bases). Per germline, CDR1 MDHEN and CDR2 SYDVKM. V lost 3 bases, J lost 2 bases, and 14 bases lay in between. The CDR3 is 15 residues long. The DNA of the CDR3 is TGTGCCAGCAGTTTCCCCGGACAGCCTGCCTACGAGCAGTACTTC. As protein: CASSFPGQPAYEQYF.

The rearrangement joins TRBV11-2 to TRBJ2-5, with D unclear. Germline-derived CDR1 and CDR2 are SGHAT and FQNNGV. V lost 1 base and J lost 2, with 8 bases in between. This CDR3 region has 14 residues. In DNA, the CDR3 is TGTGCCAGCAGCTTAGTGGTCAGTCAAGAGACCCAGTACTTC. The encoded protein is CASSLVVSQETQYF.

V and J are TRBV29-1 and TRBJ2-3; possibly TRBD2 for D (6 bases). V was clipped by 4 bases and J by 0 bases, with 14 bases between them. Germline V gene lookup returns CDR1 SQVTM and CDR2 ANQGSEA. The CDR3 spans 15 residues. CDR3 bases: TGCAGCGTTGGAAGTTATGGGGGGAGCACAGATACGCAGTATTTT. It encodes CSVGSYGGSTDTQYF.

The V gene is TRBV12-2, the J gene TRBJ1-4. TRBV12-2 is shown as a pseudogene. There are 17 residues in the CDR3. The CDR3 coding sequence is TGTGCAAGTCGCTTTTTAGCCCCGATTACAACTAATGAAAAACTGTTTTTT. Amino acids: CASRFLAPITTNEKLFF.

This chain links TRBV9 with TRBJ1-1; 9 bases are shared with TRBD1. Germline V CDR1 and CDR2: SGDLS, YYNGEE. V shed 7 bases, J shed 5 bases, and the junction held 9 bases outside the gene matches. The CDR3 sequence is 14 residues long. CDR3 loop: CASQSGTGLTEAFF. CDR3 nucleotide sequence: TGTGCCAGCCAGAGCGGGACAGGGTTGACTGAAGCTTTCTTT. The entire variable domain, with the rest obtained from reference TRBV9 and TRBJ1-1, is as follows: DSGVTQTPKHLITATGQRVTLRCSPRSGDLSVYWYQQSLDQGLQFLIQYYNGEERAKGNILERFSAQQFPDLHSELNLSSLELGDSALYFCASQSGTGLTEAFFGQGTRLTVV.

The CDR3 DNA reads as TGTGCCAGCAGCCAAGAAGGGGGTGGTCAGCCCCAGCATTTT. This encodes CASSQEGGGQPQHF. The chain links TRBV4-2 to TRBJ1-5; tentative D call: TRBD1 (6 bases). The CDR3 loop spans 14 amino acids. V lost 0 bases, J lost 6 bases, and 9 bases lay in between. CDR1 and CDR2 from the germline V gene are LGHNA and YNFKEQ.

This clone has just a few counts. The chain is built from TRBV10-3 and TRBJ2-6; D is unresolved. Trimming cost V 0 bases and J 2 bases, with 14 bases left between them. This CDR3 is 18 amino acids long. The germline CDR1 and CDR2 sequences are ENHRY and SYGVKD. Here the CDR3 DNA reads TGTGCCATCAGTGAGTCCCCAGGAATGGTGGCTGGGGCCAACGTCCTGACTTTC. Amino acids: CAISESPGMVAGANVLTF.

This clone has only one observation. The chain employs TRBV2 and TRBJ2-2, with 13 bases lining up with TRBD2. From germline, CDR1 is SNHLY and CDR2 FYNNEI. V shed 5 bases and J 6 bases; nucleotides not matched to a gene: 9. The CDR3 has 17 residues. The CDR3 region is CASSTGLAGVGAGELFF. CDR3 DNA sequence: TGTGCCAGCAGTACTGGACTAGCGGGAGTTGGCGCCGGGGAGCTGTTTTTT.

The rearrangement links TRBV28 to TRBJ2-6; the D gene is possibly TRBD1 (6 bases). The CDR3 has 17 residues. Germline V gene lookup returns CDR1 MDHEN and CDR2 SYDVKM. V lost 9 bases to trimming and J lost 1 base, with 19 bases between them. The CDR3 region has the DNA TGTGCCAGATTTCCCGGGACACCTCATTCTGGGGCCAACGTCCTGACTTTC. Translating it yields CARFPGTPHSGANVLTF.

CDR3 loop: CASSTRDSGIGGYTF. In nucleotides, the CDR3 is TGTGCCAGCAGTACTAGGGATTCGGGAATTGGTGGCTACACCTTC. J is TRBJ1-2 and V is TRBV6-2 or TRBV6-3; no definite D call. The CDR3 length is 15 residues. Trimming took off 5 bases at V and 7 bases at J, with 20 bases between the two ends. The V gene's germline CDR1 is MNHEY and CDR2 SVGEGT.

The chain is built from TRBV6-2 or TRBV6-3 and TRBJ2-1; 10 nucleotides align to TRBD2. The CDR3 runs 19 residues. V was pared by 0 bases and J by 3 bases, with 11 bases of the junction left unmatched. Germline V gives CDR1 MNHEY, CDR2 SVGEGT. The CDR3 region is CASSYSNFDGLAVYNEQFF. DNA of the CDR3: TGTGCCAGCAGTTACTCGAATTTCGACGGACTAGCGGTCTACAATGAGCAGTTCTTC.

The chain joins TRBV5-5 to TRBJ2-7; D possibly corresponds to TRBD1 (6 bases). Trimming left V 0 bases short and J 3 bases short, with 10 bases between. The CDR3 extends over 14 amino acids. Germline V gives CDR1 SGHKS, CDR2 YYEKEE (reference sequence). The CDR3 protein is CASSLGTENYEQYF. The CDR3 nucleotides are TGTGCCAGCAGCTTGGGGACAGAGAACTACGAGCAGTACTTC. The full variable domain, in which reference TRBV5-5 and TRBJ2-7 provide the parts outside the CDR3, is DAGVTQSPTHLIKTRGQQVTLRCSPISGHKSVSWYQQVLGQGPQFIFQYYEKEERGRGNFPDRFSARQFPNYSSELNVNALLLGDSALYLCASSLGTENYEQYFGPGTRLTVT.

This sequence joins TRBV5-1 and TRBJ2-1; 10 bases are shared with TRBD2. Looked up from germline, CDR1 is SGHRS and CDR2 is YFSETQ. This CDR3 contains 16 residues. The J segment lost 4 bases and the V segment lost 1 base, leaving 5 bases of the junction unmatched. CDR3 sequence reads: CASSLHGTSAYNEQFF. CDR3 sequence (DNA): TGCGCCAGCAGCTTGCATGGGACTAGCGCTTACAATGAGCAGTTCTTC.

The rearrangement joins TRBV10-1 to TRBJ1-2; 8 bases agree with TRBD1. This CDR3 is 13 amino acids long. Germline values: CDR1 WNHNN, CDR2 SYGVQD (reference sequence). V shed 4 bases, J shed 4 bases, and the junction held 2 bases outside the gene matches. CDR3 bases: TGCGCCAGCAGTGCGACAGGGGCCTATGGCTACACCTTC. This gives the protein CASSATGAYGYTF.

The rearrangement links TRBV19 to TRBJ2-5; 11 bases are shared with TRBD2. The CDR3 has 14 amino acids. CDR1 is LNHDA, CDR2 SQIVND, per germline (reference sequence). The CDR3 coding sequence is TGTGCGACTAAGACTAGCGGGATTGGGGAGACCCAGTACTTC. Its protein product is CATKTSGIGETQYF.

The chain carries TRBV11-2 and TRBJ2-6, with a tentative D call TRBD1 (6 bases). CDR1 SGHAT and CDR2 FQNNGV come from the germline V gene. V lost 4 bases, J lost 0 bases, and 7 bases lay in between. This CDR3 comprises 15 residues. Written as DNA, the CDR3 is TGTGCCAGCAGCTCACAGGGCTCTGGGGCCAACGTCCTGACTTTC. Translation: CASSSQGSGANVLTF.

The gene calls are TRBV11-2 and TRBJ1-1; a possible D gene is TRBD1 (5 bases). V was trimmed by 5 bases and J by 0 bases, leaving 13 bases between them. Germline CDR1 reads SGHAT; CDR2 reads FQNNGV. The CDR3 is 15 residues long. The CDR3 DNA is TGTGCCAGCAGCCCCAGAACAGGACTGAACACTGAAGCTTTCTTT. This codes for CASSPRTGLNTEAFF.